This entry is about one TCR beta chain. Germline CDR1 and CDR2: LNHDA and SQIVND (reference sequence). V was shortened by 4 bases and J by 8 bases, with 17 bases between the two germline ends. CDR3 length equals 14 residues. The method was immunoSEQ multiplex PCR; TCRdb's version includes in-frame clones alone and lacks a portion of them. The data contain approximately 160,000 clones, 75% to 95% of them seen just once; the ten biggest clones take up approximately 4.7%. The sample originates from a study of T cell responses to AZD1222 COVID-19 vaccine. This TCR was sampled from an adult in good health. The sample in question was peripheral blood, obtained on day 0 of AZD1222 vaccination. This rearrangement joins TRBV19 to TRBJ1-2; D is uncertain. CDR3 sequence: CASSTPLSSWGYTF. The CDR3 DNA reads TGTGCCAGTAGTACCCCCCTGAGTTCTTGGGGCTACACCTTC.